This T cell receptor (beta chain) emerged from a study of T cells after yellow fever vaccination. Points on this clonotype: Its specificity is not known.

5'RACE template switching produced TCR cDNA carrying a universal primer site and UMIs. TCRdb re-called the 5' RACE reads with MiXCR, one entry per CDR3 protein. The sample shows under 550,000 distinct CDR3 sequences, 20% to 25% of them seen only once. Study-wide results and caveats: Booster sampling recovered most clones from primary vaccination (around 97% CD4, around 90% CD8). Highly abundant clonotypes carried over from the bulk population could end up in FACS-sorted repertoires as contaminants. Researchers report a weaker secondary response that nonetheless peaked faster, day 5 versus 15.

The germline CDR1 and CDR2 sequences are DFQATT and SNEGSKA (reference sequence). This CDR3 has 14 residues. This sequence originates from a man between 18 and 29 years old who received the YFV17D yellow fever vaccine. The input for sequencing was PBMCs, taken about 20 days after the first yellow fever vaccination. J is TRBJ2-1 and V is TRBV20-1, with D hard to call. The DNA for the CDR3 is TGCAGCGCCAAGGTCCCCGACGACTACAATGAGCAGTTCTTC. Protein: CSAKVPDDYNEQFF.